The T cell receptor beta chain under discussion was sequenced for a study of cytomegalovirus exposure and HLA in healthy donors. Study at large: Assignment to the Caucasian-associated ancestry cluster applied to roughly 80% of the approximately 400 genotyped donors. The study's findings and limits: Researchers catalogued roughly 150 TCR beta chains as cytomegalovirus-associated. The authors excluded some V segments, including TRBV6-2 and TRBV6-3, as indistinguishable.

V shed 1 base and J 3 bases; nucleotides not matched to a gene: 3. CDR3 size: 15 residues. Germline values: CDR1 SGHTA, CDR2 FQGTGA. PCR used 60 Vbeta primers and 13 Jbeta primers. Sequencing used immunoSEQ multiplex PCR; TCRdb keeps in-frame clones, though not all of them. The sample records around 95,000 clones, around 83% being singletons. On this clone: The antigen is unknown.

The clonotype comes from a female donor in good health and CMV-seropositive. V gene TRBV7-3 combines with J gene TRBJ2-1; 7 positions agree with TRBD2. Sequencing was performed on PBMCs. DNA of the CDR3: TGTGCCAGCAGCTTAAGGCCTAGCGGCTACAATGAGCAGTTCTTC. Translated: CASSLRPSGYNEQFF. The variable domain in full, completed from reference TRBV7-3 and TRBJ2-1, reads GAGVSQTPSNKVTEKGKYVELRCDPISGHTALYWYRQSLGQGPEFLIYFQGTGAADDSGLPNDRFFAVRPEGSVSTLKIQRTERGDSAVYLCASSLRPSGYNEQFFGPGTRLTVL.